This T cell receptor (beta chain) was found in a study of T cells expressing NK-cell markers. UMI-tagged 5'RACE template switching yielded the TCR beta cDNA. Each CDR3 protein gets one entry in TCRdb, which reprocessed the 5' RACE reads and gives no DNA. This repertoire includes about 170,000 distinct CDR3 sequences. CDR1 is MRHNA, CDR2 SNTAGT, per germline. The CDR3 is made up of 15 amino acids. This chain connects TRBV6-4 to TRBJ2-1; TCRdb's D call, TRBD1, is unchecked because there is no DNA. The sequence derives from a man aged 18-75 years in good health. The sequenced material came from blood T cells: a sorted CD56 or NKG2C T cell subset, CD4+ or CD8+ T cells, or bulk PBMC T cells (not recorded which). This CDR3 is CASSEMAGEQNEQFF.